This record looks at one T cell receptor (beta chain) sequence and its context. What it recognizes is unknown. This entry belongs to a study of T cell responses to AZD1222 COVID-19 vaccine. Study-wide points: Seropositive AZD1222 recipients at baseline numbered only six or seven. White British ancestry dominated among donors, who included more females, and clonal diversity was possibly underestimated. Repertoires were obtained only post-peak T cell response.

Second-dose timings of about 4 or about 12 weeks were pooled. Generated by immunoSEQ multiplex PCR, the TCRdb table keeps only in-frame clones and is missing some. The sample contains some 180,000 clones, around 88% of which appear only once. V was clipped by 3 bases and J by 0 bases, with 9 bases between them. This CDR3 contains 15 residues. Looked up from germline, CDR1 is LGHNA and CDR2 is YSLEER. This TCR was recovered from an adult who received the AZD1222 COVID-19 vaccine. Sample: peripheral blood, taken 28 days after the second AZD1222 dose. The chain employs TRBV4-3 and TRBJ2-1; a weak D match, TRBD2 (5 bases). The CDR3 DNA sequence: TGCGCCAGCAGCCAGGACTCGAGCTCCTACAATGAGCAGTTCTTC. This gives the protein CASSQDSSSYNEQFF.